This T cell receptor beta chain was profiled in a study of T cells in Graves' hyperthyroidism and ophthalmopathy. About the research overall: Peripheral blood was collected at initial diagnosis, before any treatment.

Hyperthyroidism was newly diagnosed in patients aged 18 to 65 (duration under 2 months). Trimming cost V 2 bases and J 0 bases, with 13 bases left between them. Germline assignment: CDR1 SNHLY and CDR2 FYNNEI. CDR3 size: 16 residues. RNA transcripts gave rise to amplified TCR beta CDR3 regions. Initially, a first-round RT-PCR of the TCR CDR3 employed the HTBI primer set. TCRdb re-called the multiplex PCR reads through MiXCR, storing one row per CDR3 protein. This sample has around 250,000 distinct CDR3 sequences, with less than 15% found just once. The gene calls are TRBV2 and TRBJ1-2, with a possible D match to TRBD1 (5 bases). The sample consisted of blood. This TCR was recovered from a woman aged 40-49 years with Graves' hyperthyroidism that later progressed to Graves' ophthalmopathy. CDR3 DNA sequence: TGTGCCAGCAGTGAATTGCTGGGGCCTCCTAACTATGGCTACACCTTC. Protein sequence: CASSELLGPPNYGYTF.